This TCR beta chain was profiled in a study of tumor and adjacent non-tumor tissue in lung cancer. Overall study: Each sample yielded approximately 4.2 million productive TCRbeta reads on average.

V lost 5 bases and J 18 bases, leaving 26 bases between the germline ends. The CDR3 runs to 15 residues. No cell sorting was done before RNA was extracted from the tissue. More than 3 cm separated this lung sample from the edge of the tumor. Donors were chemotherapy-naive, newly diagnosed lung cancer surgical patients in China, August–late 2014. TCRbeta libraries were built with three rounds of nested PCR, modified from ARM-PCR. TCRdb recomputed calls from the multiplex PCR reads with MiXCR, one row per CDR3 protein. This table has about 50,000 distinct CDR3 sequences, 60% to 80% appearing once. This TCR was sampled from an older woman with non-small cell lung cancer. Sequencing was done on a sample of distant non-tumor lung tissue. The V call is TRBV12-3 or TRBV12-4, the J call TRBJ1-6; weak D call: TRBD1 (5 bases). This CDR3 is CASSAGGGGGSHPHF. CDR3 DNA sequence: TGTGCCAGCAGTGCCGGCGGGGGAGGTGGTTCACACCCCCACTTT.